The next 22 T cell receptor beta chains were all read from a single sample in a study of T cell responses to AZD1222 COVID-19 vaccine. Repertoires were generated with immunoSEQ multiplex PCR, while TCRdb's copy carries only in-frame clones and drops some. The sample shows around 110,000 clones, 90% of them seen only once. The sample consisted of peripheral blood, taken 28 days after the second AZD1222 dose. Source of these receptors: an adult who received the AZD1222 COVID-19 vaccine.

The gene calls are TRBV20-1 and TRBJ1-2; D uncertain. The CDR3 is 14 amino acids. CDR1 and CDR2 from the germline V gene are DFQATT and SNEGSKA (reference sequence). V lost 3 bases and J lost 4, with 15 bases in between. The CDR3 region has the DNA TGCAGTGCTAGTTCTTCGACACTAACCTATGGCTACACCTTC. Translating it yields CSASSSTLTYGYTF.

The V gene is TRBV2, the J gene TRBJ2-1; 11 bases agree with TRBD2. With 8 bases clipped from V and 1 base from J, the junction kept 16 bases outside the gene matches. Looked up from germline, CDR1 is SNHLY and CDR2 is FYNNEI. CDR3 length: 19 residues. The CDR3 DNA is TGTGCCAGCGGCCAGTTGGACGCCCTAGCGGGGGGTTCCTACAATGAGCAGTTCTTC. Its translation: CASGQLDALAGGSYNEQFF. The variable domain in full, with the rest retrieved from reference TRBV2 and TRBJ2-1, is EPEVTQTPSHQVTQMGQEVILRCVPISNHLYFYWYRQILGQKVEFLVSFYNNEISEKSEIFDDQFSVERPDGSNFTLKIRSTKLEDSAMYFCASGQLDALAGGSYNEQFFGPGTRLTVL.

This chain connects TRBV7-9 to TRBJ2-4; D perhaps matches TRBD2 (6 bases). Germline values: CDR1 SEHNR, CDR2 FQNEAQ (reference sequence). This CDR3 has 15 amino acids. V was pared by 2 bases and J by 3 bases, with 11 bases between. Here the CDR3 reads CASSLLEGVKNIQYF. CDR3 coding DNA: TGTGCCAGCAGCTTATTGGAGGGAGTCAAAAACATTCAGTACTTC.

The chain has TRBV5-5 and TRBJ1-5; D gene unclear. Germline V CDR1 and CDR2: SGHKS, YYEKEE (reference sequence). CDR3 size: 17 residues. V was shortened by 0 bases and J by 7 bases, with 20 bases between the two germline ends. CDR3 in DNA: TGTGCCAGCAGCTTGGATCTAGGCATCCCATCCGACCAGCCCCAGCATTTT. Amino acids: CASSLDLGIPSDQPQHF.

The chain is built from TRBV18 and TRBJ1-4, with 7 bases that match TRBD1. Germline V CDR1 and CDR2: KGHSH, LQKENI. J was trimmed by 3 bases and V by 6 bases; bases with no gene match: 4. The CDR3 is made up of 14 amino acids. The CDR3 nucleotides read TGTGCCAGCTCGCTCAGGGGGGCTAATGAAAAACTGTTTTTT. It encodes CASSLRGANEKLFF.

This chain uses TRBV4-3 with TRBJ1-2, with D uncertain. The CDR3 sequence is 15 residues long. V was clipped by 4 bases and J by 4 bases, with 16 bases between them. Germline V gives CDR1 LGHNA, CDR2 YSLEER. CDR3 nucleotide sequence: TGCGCCAGCAGCCGAGTGGAGGGTTCATTCTATGGCTACACCTTC. Translated: CASSRVEGSFYGYTF.

This clone was seen only a few times. The V and J genes are TRBV3-1 (or the pseudogene TRBV3-2) and TRBJ2-5; 9 bases map to TRBD2. Losses at the gene ends were 8 bases for V and 4 bases for J; bases not matched to a gene: 5. Per germline, CDR1 LGHDT and CDR2 YNNKEL (reference sequence). The CDR3 has 13 residues. CDR3 residues: CASARGGRETQYF. In DNA, the CDR3 is TGTGCCAGCGCGCGGGGGGGCAGAGAGACCCAGTACTTC.

The chain combines TRBV9 with TRBJ1-2, with 7 bases lining up with TRBD1. CDR3 length: 15 amino acids. J lost 0 bases, V lost 0 bases, and 2 bases had no gene match. Germline CDR1 reads SGDLS; CDR2 reads YYNGEE. For the CDR3, the DNA is TGTGCCAGCAGCGTAGGCAGGGGGGCTAACTATGGCTACACCTTC. Amino acids: CASSVGRGANYGYTF.

This chain uses TRBV7-9 with TRBJ1-2, with D unclear. Trimming left V 5 bases short and J 7 bases short, with 11 bases between. The CDR3 length is 12 residues. The germline V gene has CDR1 SEHNR and CDR2 FQNEAQ (reference sequence). Here the CDR3 reads CASSEPTVGYTF. In nucleotides, the CDR3 is TGTGCCAGCAGCGAACCGACGGTTGGCTACACCTTC.

V is TRBV9 and J is TRBJ1-6; 7 bases align to TRBD1. With 4 bases clipped from V and 7 bases from J, the junction kept 5 bases outside the gene matches. This CDR3 is 14 amino acids long. Looked up from germline, CDR1 is SGDLS and CDR2 is YYNGEE. In nucleotides, the CDR3 is TGTGCCAGCAGCCAAACAGGGGCAAATTCACCCCTCCACTTT. This translates into CASSQTGANSPLHF.

Turning to this clone: One end of the junction varies from germline; a read error may be responsible. The chain is built from TRBV4-1 and TRBJ2-2, with D possibly being TRBD2 (6 bases). The CDR3 totals 16 residues. Germline CDR1 reads MGHRA; CDR2 reads YSYEKL. CDR3 loop: CARSRLLDGSTGELFF. CDR3 nucleotide sequence: TGCGCCCGCAGCCGACTACTCGACGGGAGCACCGGGGAGCTGTTTTTT.

The rearrangement uses TRBV7-2 and TRBJ2-3, with TRBD2 matching over 10 bases. The junction had 9 bases not matched to a gene; V was cut back by 5 bases and J by 7 bases. Germline V gives CDR1 SGHTA, CDR2 FQGNSA. The CDR3 sequence is 15 residues long. CDR3 protein: CASSPSGGKGNTQYF. In DNA, the CDR3 is TGTGCCAGCAGCCCTAGCGGGGGCAAGGGGAATACGCAGTATTTT.

Only a few counts were recorded for this clone. This rearrangement joins TRBV30 to TRBJ1-3; D not resolved. The CDR3 is made up of 15 amino acids. In germline, CDR1 is GTSNPN, CDR2 SVGIG (reference sequence). V lost 0 bases, J lost 0 bases, and 9 bases lay in between. CDR3 in DNA: TGTGCCTGGAGTGTAGATCCTGCCTCTGGAAACACCATATATTTT. This codes for CAWSVDPASGNTIYF.

The chain links TRBV28 to TRBJ1-2, with D uncertain. The CDR3 consists of 13 residues. V lost 5 bases and J 3 bases, leaving 10 bases between the germline ends. Germline V gives CDR1 MDHEN, CDR2 SYDVKM. CDR3 amino acids: CASSHGPDYGYTF. CDR3 nucleotides: TGTGCCAGCAGTCATGGCCCTGACTATGGCTACACCTTC.

This sequence joins TRBV19 and TRBJ2-2; D gene ambiguous. V shed 7 bases and J shed 5 bases, with 11 bases lying between them. This CDR3 has 13 residues. CDR1 and CDR2 from the germline V gene are LNHDA and SQIVND (reference sequence). CDR3 sequence reads: CASNPWGTGELFF. CDR3 bases: TGTGCCAGTAATCCGTGGGGTACCGGGGAGCTGTTTTTT.

V and J are TRBV2 and TRBJ2-1; D may correspond to TRBD1 or TRBD2 (5 bases each). Germline-derived CDR1 and CDR2 are SNHLY and FYNNEI. Trimming removed 8 bases from V and 7 bases from J, with 12 bases in between. The CDR3 totals 12 residues. As DNA, the CDR3 is TGTGCCAGCCGAGGGGTTTTGAATGAGCAGTTCTTC. Its protein product is CASRGVLNEQFF.

The chain links TRBV7-9 to TRBJ1-6; D is uncertain. V was trimmed by 7 bases and J by 13 bases, leaving 11 bases between them. In germline, CDR1 is SEHNR, CDR2 FQNEAQ (reference sequence). The CDR3 spans 11 residues. The CDR3 nucleotides are TGTGCCAGCACCTCCGGATGGCCCCTCCACTTT. Translating it yields CASTSGWPLHF.

The chain has TRBV6-6 and TRBJ2-5, with 12 bases identical to TRBD2. The germline V gene has CDR1 MNHNY and CDR2 SVGAGI (reference sequence). The CDR3 length is 19 residues. V gave up 7 bases and J gave up 2 bases; unmatched junction bases: 17. CDR3: CASNRLSGTSGPTQETQYF. For the CDR3, the DNA is TGTGCCAGCAATCGATTGTCCGGGACTAGCGGGCCAACGCAAGAGACCCAGTACTTC.

This sequence joins TRBV7-2 and TRBJ2-5, with TRBD2 matching over 10 bases. V dropped 1 base and J dropped 2; count of bases not matched to a gene: 13. Germline V CDR1 and CDR2: SGHTA, FQGNSA. The CDR3 spans 19 residues. CDR3 sequence reads: CASSLDRSGGALLQETQYF. The CDR3 nucleotides read TGTGCCAGCAGCTTAGATAGGAGCGGGGGGGCCCTTCTTCAAGAGACCCAGTACTTC.

The J gene is TRBJ2-1, the V gene TRBV18; 8 bases fit TRBD1. CDR3 length equals 14 residues. Germline V CDR1 and CDR2: KGHSH, LQKENI. V was pared by 2 bases and J by 9 bases, with 6 bases of the junction left unmatched. This chain's CDR3 is CASSPVQGASEQFF. The CDR3 bases are TGTGCCAGCTCACCAGTGCAGGGGGCCAGTGAGCAGTTCTTC.

This sequence joins TRBV14 and TRBJ1-2; D is uncertain. The CDR3 length is 13 residues. CDR1 and CDR2 from the germline V gene are SGHDN and FVKESK. The V gene lost 1 base and the J gene lost 7 bases, with 10 bases spanning the gap. The CDR3 nucleotides are TGTGCCAGCAGCCAAGGGTCCAGGCGTGGCTACACCTTC. The encoded protein is CASSQGSRRGYTF.

The genes are TRBV3-1 (or the pseudogene TRBV3-2) and TRBJ2-3, with 12 bases fitting TRBD2. The germline CDR1 and CDR2 sequences are LGHDT and YNNKEL (reference sequence). Germline trimming cut 4 bases from V and 1 base from J; bases unmatched to any gene: 0. This CDR3 contains 15 residues. CDR3 DNA sequence: TGTGCCAGCAGCCGACTAGCGGGGGGCACAGATACGCAGTATTTT. It encodes CASSRLAGGTDTQYF.